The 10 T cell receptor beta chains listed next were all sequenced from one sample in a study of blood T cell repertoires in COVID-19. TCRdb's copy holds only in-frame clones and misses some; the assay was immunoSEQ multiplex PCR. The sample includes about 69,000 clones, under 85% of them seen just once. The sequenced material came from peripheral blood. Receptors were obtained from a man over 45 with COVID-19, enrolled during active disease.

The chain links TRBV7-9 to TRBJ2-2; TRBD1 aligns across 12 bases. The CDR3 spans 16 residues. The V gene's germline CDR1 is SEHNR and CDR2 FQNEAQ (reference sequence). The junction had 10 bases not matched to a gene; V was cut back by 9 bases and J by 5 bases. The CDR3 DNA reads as TGTGCCAGTCCGGGACAGGGGGCCGGAGAGACCGGGGAGCTGTTTTTT. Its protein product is CASPGQGAGETGELFF.

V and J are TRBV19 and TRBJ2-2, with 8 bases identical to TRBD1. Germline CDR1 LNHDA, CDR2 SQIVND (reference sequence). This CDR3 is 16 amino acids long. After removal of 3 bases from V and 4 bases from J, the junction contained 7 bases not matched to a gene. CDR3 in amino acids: CASSMPQGAGTGELFF. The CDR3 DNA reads TGTGCCAGTAGTATGCCCCAGGGGGCTGGCACCGGGGAGCTGTTTTTT.

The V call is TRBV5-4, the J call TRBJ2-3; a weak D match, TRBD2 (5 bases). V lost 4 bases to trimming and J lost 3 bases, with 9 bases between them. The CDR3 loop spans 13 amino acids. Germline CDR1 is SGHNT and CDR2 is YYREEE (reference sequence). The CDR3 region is CASSTPGTDTQYF. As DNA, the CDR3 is TGTGCCAGCAGCACGCCGGGGACAGATACGCAGTATTTT.

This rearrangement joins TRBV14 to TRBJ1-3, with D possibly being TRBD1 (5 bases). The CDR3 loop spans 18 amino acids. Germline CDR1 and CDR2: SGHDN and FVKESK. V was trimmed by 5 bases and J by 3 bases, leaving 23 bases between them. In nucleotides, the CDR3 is TGTGCCAGCAGCTACCTCAGGGTCAACTCAGGGTATGGAAACACCATATATTTT. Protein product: CASSYLRVNSGYGNTIYF. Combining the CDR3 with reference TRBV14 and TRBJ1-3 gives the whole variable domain EAGVTQFPSHSVIEKGQTVTLRCDPISGHDNLYWYRRVMGKEIKFLLHFVKESKQDESGMPNNRFLAERTGGTYSTLKVQPAELEDSGVYFCASSYLRVNSGYGNTIYFGEGSWLTVV.

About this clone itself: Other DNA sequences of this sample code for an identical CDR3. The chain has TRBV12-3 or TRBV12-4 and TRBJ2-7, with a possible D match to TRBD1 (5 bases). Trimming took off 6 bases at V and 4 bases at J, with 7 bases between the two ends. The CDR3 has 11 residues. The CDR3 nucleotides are TGTGCCAGCAGCCGACAGTACGAGCAGTACTTC. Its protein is CASSRQYEQYF.

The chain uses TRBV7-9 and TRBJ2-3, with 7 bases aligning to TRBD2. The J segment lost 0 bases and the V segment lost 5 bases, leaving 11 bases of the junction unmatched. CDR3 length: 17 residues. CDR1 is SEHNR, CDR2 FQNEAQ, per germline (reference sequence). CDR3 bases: TGTGCCAGCAGCCACCCAGCGCGGGGGAGGAGCACAGATACGCAGTATTTT. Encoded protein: CASSHPARGRSTDTQYF.

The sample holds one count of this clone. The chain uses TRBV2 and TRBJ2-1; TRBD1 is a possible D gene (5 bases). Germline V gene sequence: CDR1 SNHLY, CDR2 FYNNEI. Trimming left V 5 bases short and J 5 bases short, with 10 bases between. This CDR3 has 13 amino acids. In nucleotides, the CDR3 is TGTGCCAGCAGTTCGACAGTTCACAATGAGCAGTTCTTC. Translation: CASSSTVHNEQFF.

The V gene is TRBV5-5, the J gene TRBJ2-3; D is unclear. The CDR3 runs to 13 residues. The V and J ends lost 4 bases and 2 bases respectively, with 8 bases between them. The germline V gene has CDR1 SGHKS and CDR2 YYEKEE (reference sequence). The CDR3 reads CASSPRFTDTQYF. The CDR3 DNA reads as TGTGCCAGCAGCCCCCGGTTCACAGATACGCAGTATTTT.

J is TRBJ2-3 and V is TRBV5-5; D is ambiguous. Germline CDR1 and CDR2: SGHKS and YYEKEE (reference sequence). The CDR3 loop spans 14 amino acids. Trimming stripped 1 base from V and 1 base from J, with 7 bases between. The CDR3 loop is CASSLLQGTDTQYF. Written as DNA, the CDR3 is TGTGCCAGCAGCTTGCTGCAGGGCACAGATACGCAGTATTTT.

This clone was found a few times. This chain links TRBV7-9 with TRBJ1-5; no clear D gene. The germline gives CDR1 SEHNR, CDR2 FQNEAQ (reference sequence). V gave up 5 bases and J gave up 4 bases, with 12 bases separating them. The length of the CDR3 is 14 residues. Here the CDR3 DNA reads TGTGCCAGCAGCGTCGGGAGCTTTAATCAGCCCCAGCATTTT. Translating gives CASSVGSFNQPQHF.